These T cell receptor beta chains were read from a single sample in a study of T cell responses to AZD1222 COVID-19 vaccine. The data were produced by immunoSEQ multiplex PCR, yet TCRdb's version contains in-frame clones alone and is incomplete. Of more than 70,000 clones in the sample, approximately 86% are singletons; the top ten hold about 7.5%. The sequencing used peripheral blood, collected on day 0 of AZD1222 vaccination. These receptor sequences come from an adult in good health. Each CDR3 is given with its conserved first and last residue. The D gene is left open where the match is weak. Not all rows give a size; the values are once, few, many and, for expanded clones, a class.

CDR3nt: TGTGCCAGCAGCCAAGAAAGAGGGGGCGGGATGAACACTGAAGCTTTCTTT; CDR3aa: CASSQERGGGMNTEAFF; len: 17; v_gene: TRBV3-1/TRBV3-2; abundance: .; d_gene: TRBD1; j_gene: TRBJ1-1
CDR3nt: TGTGCCAGCAGCATCCCCCCGGGGAATTCACCCCTCCACTTT; CDR3aa: CASSIPPGNSPLHF; len: 14; v_gene: TRBV21-1; abundance: .; d_gene: .; j_gene: TRBJ1-6
CDR3nt: TGTGCCAGCAGCGAGGGACAGAACTATGGCTACACCTTC; CDR3aa: CASSEGQNYGYTF; len: 13; v_gene: TRBV9; abundance: .; d_gene: TRBD1; j_gene: TRBJ1-2
CDR3nt: TGTGCCAGCAGCTCCTGGGGACAGGGGGCGGGCGAGCAGTACTTC; CDR3aa: CASSSWGQGAGEQYF; len: 15; v_gene: TRBV11-2; abundance: .; d_gene: TRBD1; j_gene: TRBJ2-7
CDR3nt: TGTGCCAGCAGTCACGGACAGGTCCCTCTAGACTACGAGCAGTACTTC; CDR3aa: CASSHGQVPLDYEQYF; len: 16; v_gene: TRBV6-2/TRBV6-3; abundance: .; d_gene: TRBD1; j_gene: TRBJ2-7
CDR3nt: TGTGCCAGCAGCACGACCGGGTATAGCAATCAGCCCCAGCATTTT; CDR3aa: CASSTTGYSNQPQHF; len: 15; v_gene: TRBV11-2; abundance: medium-sized; d_gene: .; j_gene: TRBJ1-5
CDR3nt: TGTGCCAGCAGTCCGGAAACAGGGAGGGGCGAGCAGTACTTC; CDR3aa: CASSPETGRGEQYF; len: 14; v_gene: TRBV28; abundance: .; d_gene: .; j_gene: TRBJ2-7
CDR3nt: TGTGCCAGCAGTCTCCGGGACAGGCCACGCTCTGGGGCCAACGTCCTGACTTTC; CDR3aa: CASSLRDRPRSGANVLTF; len: 18; v_gene: TRBV28; abundance: .; d_gene: TRBD1; j_gene: TRBJ2-6
CDR3nt: TGTGCCAGCAGCCTCGATAGCGGTGAGCTCTACGAGCAGTACTTC; CDR3aa: CASSLDSGELYEQYF; len: 15; v_gene: TRBV11-3; abundance: .; d_gene: .; j_gene: TRBJ2-7
CDR3nt: TGTGCCAGTAGGGGTACGGTAGATGCTCACAATGAGCAGTTCTTC; CDR3aa: CASRGTVDAHNEQFF; len: 15; v_gene: TRBV19; abundance: once; d_gene: .; j_gene: TRBJ2-1
CDR3nt: TGTGCCAGCAGCACTCGACTAGCGGTCTACAATGAGCAGTTCTTC; CDR3aa: CASSTRLAVYNEQFF; len: 15; v_gene: TRBV9; abundance: .; d_gene: TRBD2; j_gene: TRBJ2-1
CDR3nt: TGTGCCAGTATACAGGGCTACGAGCAGTACTTC; CDR3aa: CASIQGYEQYF; len: 11; v_gene: TRBV2; abundance: once; d_gene: .; j_gene: TRBJ2-7
CDR3nt: TGTGCCAGCAGTTACGGTGGGACAGATTATGGCTACACCTTC; CDR3aa: CASSYGGTDYGYTF; len: 14; v_gene: TRBV6-5; abundance: .; d_gene: TRBD1; j_gene: TRBJ1-2
CDR3nt: TGCAGCGTTAAGCACAGGGGGAATGAGCAGTTCTTC; CDR3aa: CSVKHRGNEQFF; len: 12; v_gene: TRBV29-1; abundance: .; d_gene: TRBD1; j_gene: TRBJ2-1
CDR3nt: TGCGCCAGCAGCCAAGATCTCGGGCCTGGGGCTGGCTACACCTTC; CDR3aa: CASSQDLGPGAGYTF; len: 15; v_gene: TRBV4-3; abundance: .; d_gene: .; j_gene: TRBJ1-2
CDR3nt: TGTGCCAGTAGTAGGATGGGACACGAGCTCTCTGGGGCCAACGTCCTGACTTTC; CDR3aa: CASSRMGHELSGANVLTF; len: 18; v_gene: TRBV19; abundance: .; d_gene: .; j_gene: TRBJ2-6
CDR3nt: TGCGCCAGCAGGCCGACAGGAGAAGGCGAGCAGTACTTC; CDR3aa: CASRPTGEGEQYF; len: 13; v_gene: TRBV5-1; abundance: .; d_gene: .; j_gene: TRBJ2-7
CDR3nt: TGTGCTAGTGTACCGTTCAAGGGGGGCTATGGCTACACCTTC; CDR3aa: CASVPFKGGYGYTF; len: 14; v_gene: TRBV12-5; abundance: .; d_gene: .; j_gene: TRBJ1-2
CDR3nt: TGTGCCAGCAGTAAAACCGGGACTAGCGGGACGGGGACCCAGTACTTC; CDR3aa: CASSKTGTSGTGTQYF; len: 16; v_gene: TRBV28; abundance: .; d_gene: TRBD2; j_gene: TRBJ2-5
CDR3nt: TGTGCCAGCAGCCACCCGGGACTCCCGACAGATACGCAGTATTTT; CDR3aa: CASSHPGLPTDTQYF; len: 15; v_gene: TRBV3-1/TRBV3-2; abundance: .; d_gene: .; j_gene: TRBJ2-3
CDR3nt: TGCGCCAGCAGCTTGTCCACGAACACTGAAGCTTTCTTT; CDR3aa: CASSLSTNTEAFF; len: 13; v_gene: TRBV5-1; abundance: once; d_gene: .; j_gene: TRBJ1-1
CDR3nt: TGTGCCAGCAGTAACAGCATCCCGGGGTACACTGAAGCTTTCTTT; CDR3aa: CASSNSIPGYTEAFF; len: 15; v_gene: TRBV27; abundance: .; d_gene: .; j_gene: TRBJ1-1
CDR3nt: TGTGCCAGCAGTCGACTAGCGGGAGGCCTTACCGGGGAGCTGTTTTTT; CDR3aa: CASSRLAGGLTGELFF; len: 16; v_gene: TRBV7-3; abundance: .; d_gene: TRBD2; j_gene: TRBJ2-2
CDR3nt: TGTGCCTTCTCGGGCTATAACACTGAAGCTTTCTTT; CDR3aa: CAFSGYNTEAFF; len: 12; v_gene: TRBV30; abundance: once; d_gene: .; j_gene: TRBJ1-1
CDR3nt: TGTGCCGCCCGACCCCGGGGTGGCGGCTATGGCTACACCTTC; CDR3aa: CAARPRGGGYGYTF; len: 14; v_gene: TRBV19; abundance: few; d_gene: .; j_gene: TRBJ1-2
CDR3nt: TGTGCCAGTAGTGAGGACAGGGCACTCGGCCAGCCCCAGCATTTT; CDR3aa: CASSEDRALGQPQHF; len: 15; v_gene: TRBV19; abundance: .; d_gene: TRBD1; j_gene: TRBJ1-5
CDR3nt: TGTGCCTTTACTCGGCTCTATGGCTACACCTTC; CDR3aa: CAFTRLYGYTF; len: 11; v_gene: TRBV24-1; abundance: .; d_gene: .; j_gene: TRBJ1-2
CDR3nt: TGCGCCAGCAGCCGGACAGGGGGGTATAATCAGCCCCAGCATTTT; CDR3aa: CASSRTGGYNQPQHF; len: 15; v_gene: TRBV4-1; abundance: .; d_gene: TRBD1; j_gene: TRBJ1-5
CDR3nt: TGTGCCAGCAGCTACGGACTAGCGGGAGGGCGAGAGACCCAGTACTTC; CDR3aa: CASSYGLAGGRETQYF; len: 16; v_gene: TRBV7-3; abundance: .; d_gene: TRBD2; j_gene: TRBJ2-5
CDR3nt: TGTGCCAGCAGCACCCGGGGGGAGGAGCGAGTCACCGGGGCCAACGTCCTGACTTTC; CDR3aa: CASSTRGEERVTGANVLTF; len: 19; v_gene: TRBV6-2/TRBV6-3; abundance: .; d_gene: TRBD2; j_gene: TRBJ2-6
CDR3nt: TGTGCCAGCGGCGACAGGGATCAGCCCCAGCATTTT; CDR3aa: CASGDRDQPQHF; len: 12; v_gene: TRBV3-1/TRBV3-2; abundance: .; d_gene: TRBD1; j_gene: TRBJ1-5
CDR3nt: TGTGCCAGCAGTTTAGCTCTAGCGGGAGGCGAGTACGAGCAGTACTTC; CDR3aa: CASSLALAGGEYEQYF; len: 16; v_gene: TRBV28; abundance: .; d_gene: TRBD2; j_gene: TRBJ2-7
CDR3nt: TGCGCCAGCAGCTTGGCCTCGCAGGAGTCAAACACCATATATTTT; CDR3aa: CASSLASQESNTIYF; len: 15; v_gene: TRBV5-1; abundance: once; d_gene: .; j_gene: TRBJ1-3
CDR3nt: TGTGCCAGCTCACCCTCAGGGAATCAGCCCCAGCATTTT; CDR3aa: CASSPSGNQPQHF; len: 13; v_gene: TRBV18; abundance: .; d_gene: .; j_gene: TRBJ1-5
CDR3nt: TGCGCCAGCAGTGGGCAGGACAAAGTCACTGAAGCTTTCTTT; CDR3aa: CASSGQDKVTEAFF; len: 14; v_gene: TRBV10-2; abundance: .; d_gene: .; j_gene: TRBJ1-1
CDR3nt: TGTGCCAGCAGTTTACGGGACAGGGTACAATTCCTAAATAATTCACCCCTCCACTTT; CDR3aa: CASSLRDRVQFLNNSPLHF; len: 19; v_gene: TRBV28; abundance: .; d_gene: TRBD1; j_gene: TRBJ1-6
CDR3nt: TGTGCCAGCAGCTTGGCTCGGGGAGTTAGCGGGAGGGAAGGAGATACGCAGTATTTT; CDR3aa: CASSLARGVSGREGDTQYF; len: 19; v_gene: TRBV11-2; abundance: .; d_gene: TRBD2; j_gene: TRBJ2-3
CDR3nt: TGTGCCAGCAGCTTAGAACAGGGGTCTGGTGGAGGCTACACCTTC; CDR3aa: CASSLEQGSGGGYTF; len: 15; v_gene: TRBV11-3; abundance: .; d_gene: TRBD1; j_gene: TRBJ1-2
CDR3nt: TGTGCCAGCAGCCTCGACGGGGCGGGAGTCTACGAGCAGTACTTC; CDR3aa: CASSLDGAGVYEQYF; len: 15; v_gene: TRBV7-3; abundance: once; d_gene: TRBD2; j_gene: TRBJ2-7
CDR3nt: TGTGCCAGTAGTGATTACAGGGCCTCTGGGGCCAACGTCCTGACTTTC; CDR3aa: CASSDYRASGANVLTF; len: 16; v_gene: TRBV19; abundance: .; d_gene: .; j_gene: TRBJ2-6
CDR3nt: TGTGCCAGCAGTCCCCAGGGGCCCCTAACTAACTATGGCTACACCTTC; CDR3aa: CASSPQGPLTNYGYTF; len: 16; v_gene: TRBV28; abundance: once; d_gene: .; j_gene: TRBJ1-2
CDR3nt: TGTGCCAGCACCAGCGGGATCGACGAGCAGTACTTC; CDR3aa: CASTSGIDEQYF; len: 12; v_gene: TRBV11-3; abundance: .; d_gene: TRBD2; j_gene: TRBJ2-7
CDR3nt: TGTGCCAGTAGTCTTTCCGGGGGCAATGAGCAGTTCTTC; CDR3aa: CASSLSGGNEQFF; len: 13; v_gene: TRBV19; abundance: .; d_gene: .; j_gene: TRBJ2-1
CDR3nt: TGTGCCAGCAGTTACGACGTCGGCGTACAAGAGACCCAGTACTTC; CDR3aa: CASSYDVGVQETQYF; len: 15; v_gene: TRBV28; abundance: .; d_gene: .; j_gene: TRBJ2-5
CDR3nt: TGTGCCAGCAGCAACCCCGGGACTAGCGGGACCAGCTCCTACAATGAGCAGTTCTTC; CDR3aa: CASSNPGTSGTSSYNEQFF; len: 19; v_gene: TRBV7-3; abundance: .; d_gene: TRBD2; j_gene: TRBJ2-1
CDR3nt: TGTGCCAGATGGATCCGGGGACAAGAGACCCAGTACTTC; CDR3aa: CARWIRGQETQYF; len: 13; v_gene: TRBV19; abundance: .; d_gene: .; j_gene: TRBJ2-5
CDR3nt: TGTGCCAGCAGCTTGGACAGGGGGCTTGGAAACACCATATATTTT; CDR3aa: CASSLDRGLGNTIYF; len: 15; v_gene: TRBV11-2; abundance: .; d_gene: TRBD1; j_gene: TRBJ1-3